This is a list of T cell receptor beta chains from one sample in a study of cytomegalovirus exposure and HLA in healthy donors. Profiled with immunoSEQ multiplex PCR; TCRdb holds only in-frame clones, not every one. The sample lists 150,000 to 200,000 clones, around 80% occurring once. The sequenced sample consisted of PBMCs. The origin of the receptors is a woman aged 40 to 49 in good health and CMV-seronegative. CDR3s include the opening cysteine and the closing phenylalanine or tryptophan. D genes are given only for firm matches. Some rows have no size entry. The others give once, few or many, or a class for an expanded clone.

v_call: TRBV19; clone_size: .; d_call: .; j_call: TRBJ2-6; cdr3_nt: TGTGCCAGTACCGCGGGATTCCAGTCTGGGGCCAACGGCCTGACTTTC; cdr3_aa: CASTAGFQSGANGLTF
v_call: TRBV10-2; clone_size: .; d_call: TRBD1; j_call: TRBJ1-2; cdr3_nt: TGCGCCAGCAAGGGACAGACACCTAACTATGGCTACACCTTC; cdr3_aa: CASKGQTPNYGYTF
v_call: TRBV4-1; clone_size: .; d_call: TRBD1; j_call: TRBJ1-2; cdr3_nt: TGCGCCAGCAGCCCGATCTCAGGGGGAGACTATGGCTACACCTTC; cdr3_aa: CASSPISGGDYGYTF
v_call: TRBV12-5; clone_size: .; d_call: .; j_call: TRBJ2-7; cdr3_nt: TGTGCTAGTGGTTTAGGACACGACGAGCAGTACTTC; cdr3_aa: CASGLGHDEQYF
v_call: TRBV5-1; clone_size: .; d_call: TRBD2; j_call: TRBJ2-1; cdr3_nt: TGCGCCAGCAGCTCGGGAGGGAACAATGAGCAGTTCTTC; cdr3_aa: CASSSGGNNEQFF
v_call: TRBV28; clone_size: .; d_call: TRBD2; j_call: TRBJ2-7; cdr3_nt: TGTGCCAGCAGTTTACGAAGCGGGGGGGCCCGGGAGCAGTACTTC; cdr3_aa: CASSLRSGGAREQYF
v_call: TRBV7-2; clone_size: once; d_call: .; j_call: TRBJ2-6; cdr3_nt: TGTGCCAGCAGCCCAACAGAGACTGGGGCCAACGGCCTGACTTTC; cdr3_aa: CASSPTETGANGLTF
v_call: TRBV5-1; clone_size: few; d_call: .; j_call: TRBJ1-4; cdr3_nt: TGCGCCAGCAGCCCTCTCGGGGGGCTAGGTGAAAAACTGTTTTTT; cdr3_aa: CASSPLGGLGEKLFF
v_call: TRBV4-3; clone_size: .; d_call: .; j_call: TRBJ1-1; cdr3_nt: TGCGCCAGCAGCCAAGAAGGAGCCTTGAACACTGAAGCTTTCTTT; cdr3_aa: CASSQEGALNTEAFF
v_call: TRBV7-6; clone_size: .; d_call: TRBD2; j_call: TRBJ2-3; cdr3_nt: TGTGCCAGCAGCTTTGAGGGGCGGGGGGGCCCAGATACGCAGTATTTT; cdr3_aa: CASSFEGRGGPDTQYF
v_call: TRBV13; clone_size: .; d_call: TRBD1; j_call: TRBJ1-2; cdr3_nt: TGTGCCAGCAGTCGTTGGGCCACAGGGGGCTATGGCTACACCTTC; cdr3_aa: CASSRWATGGYGYTF
v_call: TRBV11-2; clone_size: .; d_call: TRBD1; j_call: TRBJ1-3; cdr3_nt: TGTGCCAGCAGCCCAAGGGCGGGGACAGGGGGGCTCTCTGGAAACACCATATATTTT; cdr3_aa: CASSPRAGTGGLSGNTIYF
v_call: TRBV15; clone_size: .; d_call: TRBD1; j_call: TRBJ2-7; cdr3_nt: TGTGCCACCAGCAGAGAGACAGGGGGGGTTAACCTCAACGGGTTCGAGCAGTACTTC; cdr3_aa: CATSRETGGVNLNGFEQYF
v_call: TRBV2; clone_size: .; d_call: .; j_call: TRBJ1-5; cdr3_nt: TGTGCCAGCAAGGAGGAGGGTGGTCAGCCCCAGCATTTT; cdr3_aa: CASKEEGGQPQHF
v_call: TRBV28; clone_size: .; d_call: TRBD2; j_call: TRBJ2-3; cdr3_nt: TGTGCCAGCAATCCCCCCGGCGGGGGGGGCACAGATACGCAGTATTTT; cdr3_aa: CASNPPGGGGTDTQYF
v_call: TRBV5-4; clone_size: .; d_call: TRBD1; j_call: TRBJ1-1; cdr3_nt: TGTGCCAGCAGCATCACAGGGGAGAACACTGAAGCTTTCTTT; cdr3_aa: CASSITGENTEAFF
v_call: TRBV5-4; clone_size: .; d_call: .; j_call: TRBJ2-1; cdr3_nt: TGTGCCAGCAGGGTTTGGCAGGGTCGATTCGGGGAGCAGTTCTTC; cdr3_aa: CASRVWQGRFGEQFF
v_call: TRBV28; clone_size: .; d_call: TRBD1; j_call: TRBJ1-6; cdr3_nt: TGTGCCAGCAGTCCACCGGGGACAGGGGTTTCACCCCTCCACTTT; cdr3_aa: CASSPPGTGVSPLHF
v_call: TRBV11-3; clone_size: .; d_call: .; j_call: TRBJ1-1; cdr3_nt: TGTGCCAGCAGCTTGGCCGCCCCCGTCAACACTGAAGCTTTCTTT; cdr3_aa: CASSLAAPVNTEAFF
v_call: TRBV5-1; clone_size: .; d_call: TRBD2; j_call: TRBJ2-3; cdr3_nt: TGCGCCAGCAGCTCCGTAGCGGGGGGGCTCACAGATACGCAGTATTTT; cdr3_aa: CASSSVAGGLTDTQYF
v_call: TRBV7-2; clone_size: .; d_call: TRBD2; j_call: TRBJ2-7; cdr3_nt: TGTGCCAGCAGCCCAGGGGCGGGGGGGCGATCCTACGAGCAGTACTTC; cdr3_aa: CASSPGAGGRSYEQYF